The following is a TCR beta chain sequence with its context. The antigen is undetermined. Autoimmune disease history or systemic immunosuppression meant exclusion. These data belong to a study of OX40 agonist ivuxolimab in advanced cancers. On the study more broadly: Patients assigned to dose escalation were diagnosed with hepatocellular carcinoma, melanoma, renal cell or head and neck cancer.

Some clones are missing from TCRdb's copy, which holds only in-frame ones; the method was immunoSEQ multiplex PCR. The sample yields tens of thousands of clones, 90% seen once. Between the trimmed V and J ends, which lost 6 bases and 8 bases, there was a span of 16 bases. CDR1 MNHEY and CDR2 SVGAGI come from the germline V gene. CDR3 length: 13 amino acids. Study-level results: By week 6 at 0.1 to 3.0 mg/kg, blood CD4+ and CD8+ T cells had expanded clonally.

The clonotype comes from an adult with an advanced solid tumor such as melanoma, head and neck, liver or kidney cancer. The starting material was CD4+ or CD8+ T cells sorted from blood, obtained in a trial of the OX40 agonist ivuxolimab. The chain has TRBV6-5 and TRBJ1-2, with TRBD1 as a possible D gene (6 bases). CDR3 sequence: CASSLDSKKGYTF. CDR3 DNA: TGTGCCAGCAGCTTGGACAGTAAGAAGGGCTACACCTTC.